Detailed here is one T cell receptor (beta chain). The germline V and J ends were trimmed by 4 bases and 6 bases, with 23 bases remaining between them. Germline V gene data show CDR1 as SGHRS and CDR2 as YFSETQ. CDR3 length: 16 amino acids. The data stem from a study of blood T cell repertoires in COVID-19. About the study: In each case, the material was cDNA or gDNA derived from T cells, B-cell-depleted T cells, or PBMCs.

In the original analysis: Amplification of reference gene primers was used by the study to estimate nucleated cell counts. Method: immunoSEQ multiplex PCR; TCRdb's copy keeps in-frame clones and lacks some. V, J and clone size derive from that table, while D and trimming were established from the DNA sequence. The profile shows about 280,000 clones, more than 70% of them singletons. Patients at the Seattle site were enrolled during active infection and followed longitudinally. Sequenced sample: peripheral blood. The chain couples TRBV5-1 to TRBJ2-7; D may be TRBD2 (6 bases). The receptor's source is a woman aged 25-40 years with COVID-19, enrolled during active disease. CDR3: CASSRGGGQGGSEQYF. The CDR3, as DNA: TGCGCCAGCAGCCGGGGAGGTGGTCAGGGTGGGAGCGAGCAGTACTTC. Together with reference TRBV5-1 and TRBJ2-7, the CDR3 gives the full variable domain: KAGVTQTPRYLIKTRGQQVTLSCSPISGHRSVSWYQQTPGQGLQFLFEYFSETQRNKGNFPGRFSGRQFSNSRSEMNVSTLELGDSALYLCASSRGGGQGGSEQYFGPGTRLTVT.